This paragraph covers one T cell receptor beta chain sequence. The entry originates in a study of blood T cell repertoires in COVID-19. Whole-study context: COVID-19 samples collected from the United States, Italy and Spain covered acute and convalescent phases.

The CDR3 contains 14 residues. From germline, CDR1 is LNHDA and CDR2 SQIVND (reference sequence). J lost 8 bases, V lost 5 bases, and 11 bases had no gene match. Original processing methods: Estimates of nucleated cell counts were drawn from the amplification of reference gene primers. Method: immunoSEQ multiplex PCR; TCRdb's copy keeps in-frame clones and lacks some. That table gives V, J and clone size, and the DNA gave D and trimming. Among roughly 30,000 clones listed, less than 90% were seen once. The sequence came from an elderly man with active COVID-19. What was sequenced was peripheral blood. The rearrangement uses TRBV19 and TRBJ1-2; 7 nucleotides agree with TRBD1. CDR3 region: CASSPEMGDRGYTF. CDR3 DNA: TGTGCCAGTAGTCCGGAAATGGGGGACAGAGGCTACACCTTC.